Below are 29 T cell receptor beta chains sequenced from a single sample in a study of CD8 T cells in ankylosing spondylitis. General study points: Seemingly characteristic of ankylosing spondylitis blood was a TCR beta motif consisting of several highly homologous variants.

Antigens for these TCRs are unknown. MiXCR, run by TCRdb on the 5' RACE reads, gives a single entry per CDR3 protein. The sample includes 670,000 or so distinct CDR3 sequences, 19% of them seen just once. The sequenced material came from blood, either unsorted or a sorted T cell fraction (not recorded which). The receptors here all came from a male donor with ankylosing spondylitis.

V and J are TRBV4-2 and TRBJ2-5, with 7 bases matching TRBD2. The CDR3 runs 16 residues. Looked up from germline, CDR1 is LGHNA and CDR2 is YNFKEQ. Trimming took 2 bases from V and 9 from J; bases not matched to a gene: 15. The CDR3 DNA reads TGTGCCAGCAGCCAACTTCTCGGGACTACAAGGCCGGCCCAGTACTTC. This translates into CASSQLLGTTRPAQYF.

This clonotype occurred a few times. V and J are TRBV2 and TRBJ2-2, with TRBD1 matching over 9 bases. Germline V CDR1 and CDR2: SNHLY, FYNNEI. The CDR3 has 15 amino acids. The trim removed 6 bases at V and 2 bases at J, leaving 4 bases unmatched. The CDR3 nucleotides are TGTGCCAGCAGAAGACAGGGGGAAAACACCGGGGAGCTGTTTTTT. Translated, it gives CASRRQGENTGELFF.

This clonotype turned up a few times. The rearrangement joins TRBV6-1 to TRBJ2-5, with TRBD2 matching 8 bases. V shed 6 bases and J 1 base; nucleotides not matched to a gene: 4. The CDR3 extends over 14 amino acids. Germline CDR1 reads MNHNS; CDR2 reads SASEGT. CDR3 region: CASSRGLGQETQYF. CDR3 nucleotide sequence: TGTGCCAGCAGCCGGGGACTAGGCCAAGAGACCCAGTACTTC.

This clonotype has at least ten counts. The chain links TRBV20-1 to TRBJ1-1; D unresolved. Trimming removed 5 bases at V and 1 base at J, with 8 bases between. This CDR3 region has 12 residues. Germline V gives CDR1 DFQATT, CDR2 SNEGSKA (reference sequence). CDR3 DNA sequence: TGCAGTGCTCGACGACCGAACACTGAAGCTTTCTTT. It specifies CSARRPNTEAFF.

The rearrangement links TRBV6-5 to TRBJ1-1, with TRBD1 matching over 7 bases. CDR1 and CDR2 from the germline V gene are MNHEY and SVGAGI. After removal of 2 bases from V and 4 bases from J, the junction contained 4 bases not matched to a gene. CDR3 length equals 14 residues. DNA for the CDR3: TGTGCCAGCAGTTACACCGGGACAGCCACTGAAGCTTTCTTT. It is translated as CASSYTGTATEAFF.

This clonotype showed up just a few times. CDR3 sequence (DNA): TGCAGTGCTAGCCCCGGGACGGTCTCTGGAAACACCATATATTTT. It codes for CSASPGTVSGNTIYF. This chain connects TRBV20-1 to TRBJ1-3; D is perhaps TRBD1 (5 bases). Germline V gene lookup returns CDR1 DFQATT and CDR2 SNEGSKA (reference sequence). CDR3 size: 15 residues. Deletions cut 3 bases from V and 0 bases from J, with 12 bases between.

This clonotype came up many times. The rearrangement links TRBV5-6 to TRBJ2-7, with TRBD2 matching 9 bases. The germline gives CDR1 SGHDT, CDR2 YYEEEE. The V and J ends lost 0 bases and 7 bases, in that order; junction bases with no gene match: 8. The CDR3 is 15 amino acids. The CDR3 DNA is TGTGCCAGCAGCTTGGATCTAGCGGGACCCATGGAGCAGTACTTC. It specifies CASSLDLAGPMEQYF.

V is TRBV3-1 and J is TRBJ1-2, with D unclear. V dropped 0 bases and J dropped 4 bases, with 12 bases sitting between them. From germline, CDR1 is LGHDT and CDR2 YNNKEL (reference sequence). This CDR3 has 15 residues. The CDR3 protein is CASSQDRPTVYGYTF. CDR3 in DNA: TGTGCCAGCAGCCAAGATCGCCCAACGGTCTATGGCTACACCTTC.

The chain joins TRBV11-2 to TRBJ1-2; D may be TRBD1 (5 bases). Trimming cost V 5 bases and J 8 bases, with 21 bases left between them. This CDR3 is built from 15 residues. CDR1 is SGHAT, CDR2 FQNNGV, per germline. The CDR3 loop is CASSQPGTGVVGYTF. CDR3 DNA sequence: TGTGCCAGCAGCCAGCCCGGGACGGGGGTCGTCGGCTACACCTTC.

V usage is TRBV20-1 and J usage is TRBJ1-5; D gene unclear. The CDR3 runs to 15 residues. The germline V gene encodes CDR1 DFQATT and CDR2 SNEGSKA (reference sequence). Trimming removed 4 bases at V and 2 bases at J, with 15 bases between. In nucleotides, the CDR3 is TGCAGTGCTATTTCCCCAAGAGAGGGCAATCAGCCCCAGCATTTT. Amino acids: CSAISPREGNQPQHF.

For the CDR3, the DNA is TGTGCCATCAGTGAGGAGGGTATGTCGGTGAGCTCCTACGAGCAGTACTTC. Translation gives CAISEEGMSVSSYEQYF. V is TRBV10-3 and J is TRBJ2-7; maybe TRBD2 (5 bases). The CDR3 runs 17 residues. V lost 2 bases, J lost 0 bases, and 17 bases lay in between. Germline V lookup: CDR1 ENHRY, CDR2 SYGVKD.

This clonotype appeared a few times. Here the CDR3 reads CSARRAGLYDEAFF. CDR3 nucleotide sequence: TGCAGTGCTAGAAGGGCAGGGTTGTATGATGAAGCTTTCTTT. V usage is TRBV20-1 and J usage is TRBJ1-1, with D perhaps matching TRBD1 (5 bases). Per the germline V gene, CDR1 is DFQATT and CDR2 is SNEGSKA (reference sequence). Trimming pared 2 bases from V and 7 bases from J, leaving 17 bases between. The CDR3 runs 14 residues.

The J gene is TRBJ1-6, the V gene TRBV12-3 or TRBV12-4; no firm D call. There are 13 residues in the CDR3. Deletions cut 4 bases from V and 7 bases from J, with 8 bases between. The CDR3 is CASSSRPNSPLHF. CDR3 nucleotide sequence: TGTGCCAGCAGTTCCCGGCCGAATTCACCCCTCCACTTT.

V gene TRBV5-1 combines with J gene TRBJ2-1; 7 nucleotides agree with TRBD2. Per the germline V gene, CDR1 is SGHRS and CDR2 is YFSETQ. Trimming took 0 bases from V and 1 from J; bases not matched to a gene: 4. The CDR3 is made up of 16 amino acids. The CDR3 sequence is CASSLGAGRSYNEQFF. CDR3 DNA sequence: TGCGCCAGCAGCTTGGGAGCGGGACGGTCCTACAATGAGCAGTTCTTC.

The CDR3 here is CASSSKGQSAFF. The CDR3 region has the DNA TGTGCCAGCAGCTCGAAGGGGCAGTCGGCTTTCTTT. This chain links TRBV7-9 with TRBJ1-1; TRBD1 might be the D (5 bases). The ends were cut back, 4 bases at V and 11 bases at J, with 14 bases in the middle. The germline gives CDR1 SEHNR, CDR2 FQNEAQ (reference sequence). The CDR3 runs to 12 residues.

The sample holds many counts of this clonotype. The chain has TRBV24-1 and TRBJ2-1; 13 bases line up with TRBD2. From germline, CDR1 is KGHDR and CDR2 SFDVKD. V trimming: 3 bases; J trimming: 6 bases; junction bases outside the gene matches: 4. This CDR3 has 16 amino acids. The CDR3 sequence is CATSDTGTSGVNEQFF. The CDR3 coding sequence is TGTGCCACCAGTGATACCGGGACTAGCGGGGTCAATGAGCAGTTCTTC.

This clonotype occurred a few times. The chain links TRBV6-1 to TRBJ2-1, with 7 bases fitting TRBD2. Unmatched junction bases numbered 10, after V lost 8 bases and J lost 3 bases. CDR1 and CDR2 (germline): MNHNS, SASEGT. This CDR3 is 15 amino acids long. As DNA, the CDR3 is TGTGCCAGCTCCCGCGTTTGGGGGGGCTACAATGAGCAGTTCTTC. Residues: CASSRVWGGYNEQFF.

The V gene is TRBV5-1, the J gene TRBJ1-1; the D is unclear. The V and J ends lost 1 base and 6 bases respectively, with 10 bases between them. Germline loops: CDR1 SGHRS, CDR2 YFSETQ. The CDR3 totals 13 residues. CDR3 sequence (DNA): TGCGCCAGCAGCTTGACATGGAGATCTGAAGCTTTCTTT. Its protein product is CASSLTWRSEAFF. The full variable domain, with the rest looked up from reference TRBV5-1 and TRBJ1-1, is KAGVTQTPRYLIKTRGQQVTLSCSPISGHRSVSWYQQTPGQGLQFLFEYFSETQRNKGNFPGRFSGRQFSNSRSEMNVSTLELGDSALYLCASSLTWRSEAFFGQGTRLTVV.

The rearrangement uses TRBV6-2 or TRBV6-3 and TRBJ2-2; the D is unclear. Trimming removed 6 bases from V and 2 bases from J, with 13 bases in between. Germline V lookup: CDR1 MNHEY, CDR2 SVGEGT. This CDR3 contains 15 residues. CDR3 nucleotides: TGTGCCAGCAGAAAACCGGGCCTAAACACCGGGGAGCTGTTTTTT. It yields the protein CASRKPGLNTGELFF.

This rearrangement joins TRBV6-4 to TRBJ1-1; no firm D call. This CDR3 has 13 residues. Germline CDR1 MRHNA, CDR2 SNTAGT. The V end lost 3 bases, the J end lost 3 bases, and 8 bases lay between the germline ends. In nucleotides, the CDR3 is TGTGCCAGCAGTGAGGACGTTCACACTGAAGCTTTCTTT. Translated: CASSEDVHTEAFF.

The gene calls are TRBV7-2 and TRBJ2-1; 7 positions match TRBD1. J was trimmed by 2 bases and V by 5 bases; bases with no gene match: 3. The germline V gene encodes CDR1 SGHTA and CDR2 FQGNSA. The CDR3 extends over 14 amino acids. The CDR3 region is CASSVGQAYNEQFF. The CDR3 nucleotides read TGTGCCAGCAGCGTTGGACAGGCCTACAATGAGCAGTTCTTC.

V usage is TRBV6-2 or TRBV6-3 and J usage is TRBJ1-1, with a tentative D call TRBD1 (5 bases). V was pared by 2 bases and J by 1 base, with 8 bases between. CDR3 size: 14 residues. CDR1 MNHEY and CDR2 SVGEGT come from the germline V gene. The CDR3 nucleotides read TGTGCCAGCAGTTACGGACACTCGAACACTGAAGCTTTCTTT. Protein product: CASSYGHSNTEAFF.

This chain connects TRBV12-3 or TRBV12-4 to TRBJ1-2; a possible D gene is TRBD1 (5 bases). The CDR3 totals 15 residues. V dropped 3 bases and J dropped 2 bases, with 13 bases sitting between them. The CDR3 spells CASSLGTGLNYGYTF. CDR3 bases: TGTGCCAGCAGTTTGGGGACCGGTCTAAACTATGGCTACACCTTC.

The chain employs TRBV19 and TRBJ2-1; 11 bases are shared with TRBD2. V lost 4 bases and J lost 7; bases outside the gene matches: 6. Germline V gene lookup returns CDR1 LNHDA and CDR2 SQIVND (reference sequence). The CDR3 length is 15 residues. CDR3 nucleotide sequence: TGTGCCAGTAGTAGGGGACTAGCGGAGGGAAATGAGCAGTTCTTC. This codes for CASSRGLAEGNEQFF.

This clonotype was observed a handful of times. The chain is built from TRBV15 and TRBJ2-1, with 11 positions matching TRBD2. The CDR3 totals 15 residues. Unmatched junction bases numbered 5, after V lost 5 bases and J lost 5 bases. Germline lookup yields CDR1 LNHNV and CDR2 YYDKDF (reference sequence). CDR3 region: CATSRGTSGNNEQFF. The DNA for the CDR3 is TGTGCCACCAGCCGCGGGACTAGCGGAAACAATGAGCAGTTCTTC. The entire variable domain, with the rest obtained from reference TRBV15 and TRBJ2-1, is as follows: DAMVIQNPRYQVTQFGKPVTLSCSQTLNHNVMYWYQQKSSQAPKLLFHYYDKDFNNEADTPDNFQSRRPNTSFCFLDIRSPGLGDTAMYLCATSRGTSGNNEQFFGPGTRLTVL.

The rearrangement uses TRBV25-1 and TRBJ1-1; D may be TRBD1 (6 bases). This CDR3 is built from 17 residues. Germline V gives CDR1 MGHDK, CDR2 SYGVNS. V was pared by 2 bases and J by 3 bases, with 19 bases between. The CDR3 DNA reads TGTGCCAGCAGTGAAGTGAGGGCAGGGGTAAGAGACACTGAAGCTTTCTTT. It is translated as CASSEVRAGVRDTEAFF.

The chain is built from TRBV20-1 and TRBJ2-2; D is perhaps TRBD1 or TRBD2 (5 bases each). The CDR3 is made up of 15 amino acids. Germline V gene lookup returns CDR1 DFQATT and CDR2 SNEGSKA (reference sequence). The V end lost 3 bases, the J end lost 5 bases, and 16 bases lay between the germline ends. Written as DNA, the CDR3 is TGCAGTGCTAGTGACGCTAGCCGACAGACCGGGGAGCTGTTTTTT. Translating it yields CSASDASRQTGELFF.

This clonotype has at least ten counts. The chain couples TRBV12-3 or TRBV12-4 to TRBJ1-6; possible D gene TRBD1, 5 bases. The CDR3 covers 14 residues. The germline V and J ends were trimmed by 4 bases and 6 bases, with 10 bases remaining between them. The DNA of the CDR3 is TGTGCCAGCAGTTCCACAGGATTTAATTCACCCCTCCACTTT. Its protein product is CASSSTGFNSPLHF.

This clonotype was seen more than once but under ten times. CDR3 DNA sequence: TGTGCCAGCAGTCCCAAGAACAGGGGAGTCTATGAGCAGTTCTTC. Translation: CASSPKNRGVYEQFF. The rearrangement uses TRBV3-1 and TRBJ2-1, with 7 bases matching TRBD1. CDR1 is LGHDT, CDR2 YNNKEL, per germline (reference sequence). V was pared by 6 bases and J by 8 bases, with 13 bases of the junction left unmatched. This CDR3 has 15 residues.